This record looks at one T cell receptor (beta chain) sequence and its context. Clones were sequenced by immunoSEQ multiplex PCR, and TCRdb holds only the in-frame ones, with some missing. The repertoire has 2 million to 3 million clones, roughly 93% of them found once; the top ten carry about 0.38%. This sample was taken from a study of shared clonotypes between healthy human individuals. The germline CDR1 and CDR2 sequences are SNHLY and FYNNEI. Trimming cost V 6 bases and J 6 bases, with 21 bases left between them. The CDR3 extends over 16 amino acids. The chain combines TRBV2 with TRBJ2-1; D not certain. Source material: naive CD4+ T cells from PBMCs. Noted subset: CD45RA+ positively selected. This receptor was identified in a young man in good health. Some clones in this sample may be carry-over from other donors' samples. The CDR3 DNA reads TGTGCCAGCAGCCAAGGGATAGCCTTTACCCTCAATGAGCAGTTCTTC. It translates to CASSQGIAFTLNEQFF. The full variable domain, in which reference TRBV2 and TRBJ2-1 provide the parts outside the CDR3, is EPEVTQTPSHQVTQMGQEVILRCVPISNHLYFYWYRQILGQKVEFLVSFYNNEISEKSEIFDDQFSVERPDGSNFTLKIRSTKLEDSAMYFCASSQGIAFTLNEQFFGPGTRLTVL.